Shown below are 12 T cell receptor beta chains from a single sample sequenced in a study of T-cell reconstitution after alpha-beta-depleted transplantation in children. A TCRbeta library incorporating unique molecular identifiers was prepared. TCRdb re-derived calls from the PCR reads in MiXCR, one entry per CDR3 protein. The sample lists under 850,000 distinct CDR3 sequences, about an eighth occurring once. This sample comprised PBMCs, obtained before TCRalphabeta/CD19-depleted stem cell transplant. These receptors were obtained from a girl aged 2-10 years with congenital amegakaryocytic thrombocytopenia, due to receive a stem cell transplant.

The V and J genes are TRBV11-2 and TRBJ1-1, with D unresolved. V lost 1 base, J lost 0 bases, and 9 bases lay in between. Per germline, CDR1 SGHAT and CDR2 FQNNGV. The CDR3 is made up of 15 amino acids. For the CDR3, the DNA is TGTGCCAGCAGCTTAGGAACATCTCTGAACACTGAAGCTTTCTTT. Its translation: CASSLGTSLNTEAFF.

Many counts were recorded for this clonotype. This chain links TRBV12-3 or TRBV12-4 with TRBJ1-1, with TRBD1 identical over 9 bases. V dropped 2 bases and J dropped 3; count of bases not matched to a gene: 1. CDR3 length: 14 residues. The CDR3 sequence: CASSLRTGDTEAFF. The CDR3 coding sequence is TGTGCCAGCAGTTTAAGGACAGGGGACACTGAAGCTTTCTTT.

This clonotype was seen many times. The genes are TRBV20-1 and TRBJ2-1; 11 bases map to TRBD2. CDR1 is DFQATT and CDR2 is SNEGSKA in the germline V gene (reference sequence). V lost 3 bases, J lost 8 bases, and 6 bases stayed unmatched. CDR3 length: 14 amino acids. CDR3 sequence reads: CSARLAGGYDEQFF. CDR3 sequence (DNA): TGCAGTGCTAGGCTAGCGGGAGGATACGATGAGCAGTTCTTC.

As to this clonotype: At one end the junction does not follow the germline gene, possibly because of a read error. The gene calls are TRBV5-1 and TRBJ2-2, with 9 bases aligning to TRBD2. There are 14 residues in the CDR3. Per the germline V gene, CDR1 is SGHRS and CDR2 is YFSETQ. Here the CDR3 reads CASSGTSITGELLF. The CDR3 region has the DNA TGCGCCAGCAGCGGGACTAGCATCACCGGGGAGCTGCTTTTT. Based on the CDR3 plus reference TRBV5-1 and TRBJ2-2, the full variable domain is KAGVTQTPRYLIKTRGQQVTLSCSPISGHRSVSWYQQTPGQGLQFLFEYFSETQRNKGNFPGRFSGRQFSNSRSEMNVSTLELGDSALYLCASSGTSITGELLFGEGSRLTVL.

This clonotype was seen a few times. V and J are TRBV24-1 and TRBJ2-3; D not resolved. Germline lookup yields CDR1 KGHDR and CDR2 SFDVKD. The CDR3 extends over 14 amino acids. V lost 2 bases and J 1 base, leaving 6 bases between the germline ends. The CDR3 coding sequence is TGTGCCACCAGTGATTCTGCCGGCACAGATACGCAGTATTTT. Residues: CATSDSAGTDTQYF.

In this sample, this clonotype turned up many times. This rearrangement joins TRBV5-5 to TRBJ1-1; D call uncertain. Trimming cost V 5 bases and J 4 bases, with 18 bases left between them. CDR1 SGHKS and CDR2 YYEKEE come from the germline V gene (reference sequence). The CDR3 runs to 15 residues. CDR3 coding DNA: TGTGCCAGCAGACATGCTAGCAAAGGGTTCACTGAAGCTTTCTTT. Translation gives CASRHASKGFTEAFF. Combining the CDR3 with reference TRBV5-5 and TRBJ1-1 gives the whole variable domain DAGVTQSPTHLIKTRGQQVTLRCSPISGHKSVSWYQQVLGQGPQFIFQYYEKEERGRGNFPDRFSARQFPNYSSELNVNALLLGDSALYLCASRHASKGFTEAFFGQGTRLTVV.

The table lists this clonotype with a few counts. The chain joins TRBV20-1 to TRBJ2-1, with D tentatively TRBD1 or TRBD2 (5 bases each). V lost 3 bases and J lost 7, with 19 bases in between. The CDR3 extends over 15 amino acids. Germline lookup yields CDR1 DFQATT and CDR2 SNEGSKA (reference sequence). The CDR3 bases are TGCAGTGCTAGCTTGTGGACTCAACCAGGGAATGAGCAGTTCTTC. Translating it yields CSASLWTQPGNEQFF.

This clonotype was counted ten times or more. The V and J genes are TRBV10-3 and TRBJ2-1; TRBD2 agrees at 8 bases. CDR1 is ENHRY, CDR2 SYGVKD, per germline. This CDR3 is 15 amino acids long. With 10 bases clipped from V and 0 bases from J, the junction kept 8 bases outside the gene matches. CDR3 protein: CATQRERSSYNEQFF. In DNA, the CDR3 is TGTGCCACTCAGCGGGAGAGGAGCTCCTACAATGAGCAGTTCTTC.

This clonotype was recorded many times. CDR3 loop: CASTLPTLTSGSSSANEQFF. The DNA for the CDR3 is TGCGCCAGCACTCTACCAACCCTTACTAGCGGGAGTAGTTCGGCCAATGAGCAGTTCTTC. This chain links TRBV5-1 with TRBJ2-1, with 11 bases identical to TRBD2. The CDR3 length is 20 residues. Unmatched junction bases numbered 23, after V lost 6 bases and J lost 6 bases. Per germline, CDR1 SGHRS and CDR2 YFSETQ.

This clonotype was seen many times. The J gene is TRBJ2-3, the V gene TRBV29-1, with D hard to call. V lost 6 bases and J 1 base, leaving 8 bases between the germline ends. The germline V gene encodes CDR1 SQVTM and CDR2 ANQGSEA. The CDR3 is 12 residues long. For the CDR3, the DNA is TGCAGCGTCAGTGCGGGCACAGATACGCAGTATTTT. Translating gives CSVSAGTDTQYF.

This clonotype was detected ten times or more. This sequence joins TRBV5-1 and TRBJ2-7; no firm D call. V lost 4 bases, J lost 2 bases, and 13 bases lay in between. The CDR3 runs to 14 residues. Germline V CDR1 and CDR2: SGHRS, YFSETQ. The CDR3 DNA is TGCGCCAGCAGCAGGGATCCGAGAACCTACGAGCAGTACTTC. Its translation: CASSRDPRTYEQYF.

In this sample, this clonotype turned up a few times. This chain connects TRBV30 to TRBJ2-7; D is unresolved. Germline V CDR1 and CDR2: GTSNPN, SVGIG (reference sequence). V gave up 4 bases and J gave up 2 bases, with 12 bases separating them. The CDR3 is 13 amino acids. The CDR3 here is CAWNLGPAYEQYF. CDR3 sequence (DNA): TGTGCCTGGAACCTTGGGCCCGCCTACGAGCAGTACTTC.